The clone carrying this T cell receptor (beta chain) is medium-sized by share. The entry originates in a study of OX40 agonist ivuxolimab in advanced cancers. Study-wide background: Allowance was made for prior anti-PD-1, anti-PD-L1 or anti-CTLA-4 therapy, and around 41% had some.

Data came from immunoSEQ multiplex PCR; TCRdb stores just in-frame clones and leaves some out. The top ten hold roughly 11% of the sample, which has some 62,000 clones, 79% seen once. Germline V gene lookup returns CDR1 LNHDA and CDR2 SQIVND (reference sequence). This CDR3 spans 13 amino acids. J is TRBJ2-2 and V is TRBV19; a weak D match, TRBD1 (6 bases). The TCR sequence derives from an adult with an advanced solid tumor such as melanoma, head and neck, liver or kidney cancer. Here the sequenced sample was CD4+ or CD8+ T cells sorted from blood, taken in a trial of the OX40 agonist ivuxolimab. The CDR3 DNA is TGTGCTACGGGACAAATAAACACCGGGGAGCTGTTTTTT. Residues: CATGQINTGELFF.